One sample yielded the 11 T cell receptor beta chains listed below, sequenced in a study of blood T cell repertoires in COVID-19. Data came from immunoSEQ multiplex PCR; TCRdb stores just in-frame clones and leaves some out. The sample carries roughly 260,000 clones, about 90% recorded once. Material: peripheral blood. The receptor set was obtained from a woman in her thirties with COVID-19, enrolled during active disease.

The J gene is TRBJ2-7, the V gene TRBV5-4; 9 bases align to TRBD2. The CDR3 totals 16 residues. Germline V gene lookup returns CDR1 SGHNT and CDR2 YYREEE (reference sequence). With 4 bases clipped from V and 6 bases from J, the junction kept 14 bases outside the gene matches. Here the CDR3 reads CASSPPPGTSPSEQYF. In DNA, the CDR3 is TGTGCCAGCAGCCCACCCCCCGGGACTAGCCCCAGCGAGCAGTACTTC.

The table lists this clone with a few counts. The J gene is TRBJ1-1, the V gene TRBV27; weak D call: TRBD1 (5 bases). Trimming took off 3 bases at V and 4 bases at J, with 12 bases between the two ends. CDR1 is MNHEY, CDR2 SMNVEV, per germline (reference sequence). CDR3 length: 14 residues. The CDR3 here is CASSFAGDSTEAFF. The DNA of the CDR3 is TGTGCCAGCAGTTTTGCGGGGGATAGCACTGAAGCTTTCTTT.

This chain uses TRBV14 with TRBJ2-2; D is ambiguous. The V and J ends lost 1 base and 7 bases respectively, with 4 bases between them. The CDR3 length is 12 residues. In germline, CDR1 is SGHDN, CDR2 FVKESK. CDR3: CASSQVSGELFF. Here the CDR3 DNA reads TGTGCCAGCAGCCAAGTCAGCGGGGAGCTGTTTTTT.

V and J are TRBV10-1 and TRBJ2-5, with 8 bases fitting TRBD2. The germline CDR1 and CDR2 sequences are WNHNN and SYGVQD (reference sequence). V lost 4 bases and J lost 4; bases outside the gene matches: 8. The CDR3 length is 15 residues. CDR3 DNA sequence: TGCGCCAGCAGTGCCGGGACTAGGGATATAGAGACCCAGTACTTC. This translates into CASSAGTRDIETQYF.

The DNA of the CDR3 is TGTGCCAGCAGCCAAGCAGACAGGGCTCATAATTCACCCCTCCACTTT. Encoded protein: CASSQADRAHNSPLHF. This chain joins TRBV4-2 and TRBJ1-6; 7 bases match TRBD1. V was clipped by 1 base and J by 5 bases; unmatched bases: 5. Germline CDR1 and CDR2: LGHNA and YNFKEQ. There are 16 residues in the CDR3.

This chain joins TRBV6-6 and TRBJ1-6, with a possible D match to TRBD1 (6 bases). Per germline, CDR1 MNHNY and CDR2 SVGAGI (reference sequence). The CDR3 contains 17 residues. Trimming shortened V by 5 bases and J by 1 base, and 15 bases separated the two germline ends. CDR3 in amino acids: CASSLQGLVSYNSPLHF. CDR3 bases: TGTGCCAGCAGTCTACAGGGATTGGTATCCTATAATTCACCCCTCCACTTT.

This clone was seen a few times. V is TRBV2 and J is TRBJ1-2, with D unresolved. CDR1 is SNHLY, CDR2 FYNNEI, per germline. Trimming removed 8 bases from V and 2 bases from J, with 12 bases in between. The CDR3 runs to 13 residues. The CDR3 is CASSPEWNYGYTF. The CDR3 DNA follows: TGTGCCAGCTCCCCTGAGTGGAACTATGGCTACACCTTC.

J is TRBJ2-7 and V is TRBV23-1; TRBD1 agrees at 10 bases. TRBV23-1 is marked as an open reading frame, function uncertain. The ends lost 7 bases at V and 6 bases at J; junction bases unmatched: 9. The CDR3 sequence is 14 residues long. CDR3 bases: TGCGCCAGCACCGTGGGACAGGGGAAAAGCGAGCAGTACTTC. Translated: CASTVGQGKSEQYF.

The chain employs TRBV7-2 and TRBJ1-4, with a weak D call TRBD1 (5 bases). There are 14 residues in the CDR3. V was pared by 5 bases and J by 4 bases, with 11 bases between. CDR1 is SGHTA, CDR2 FQGNSA, per germline. CDR3 loop: CASSPNGGNEKLFF. CDR3 coding DNA: TGTGCCAGCAGCCCTAACGGGGGTAATGAAAAACTGTTTTTT.

The chain combines TRBV7-9 with TRBJ1-2; D is unclear. Trimming pared 1 base from V and 3 bases from J, leaving 6 bases between. Germline lookup yields CDR1 SEHNR and CDR2 FQNEAQ (reference sequence). There are 13 residues in the CDR3. The CDR3 reads CASSLGQDYGYTF. CDR3 sequence (DNA): TGTGCCAGCAGCTTAGGCCAGGACTATGGCTACACCTTC.

The rearrangement uses TRBV5-1 and TRBJ1-5; TRBD1 is a possible D gene (5 bases). Germline CDR1 and CDR2: SGHRS and YFSETQ. V dropped 4 bases and J dropped 0 bases, with 11 bases sitting between them. This CDR3 is 15 amino acids long. The CDR3 nucleotides are TGCGCCAGCAGCCCGGCAGGGAATAGCAATCAGCCCCAGCATTTT. Amino acid sequence: CASSPAGNSNQPQHF.